This T cell receptor (beta chain) was captured in a study of blood T cell repertoires in COVID-19. Study information: Sites in the United States, Italy and Spain provided acute and convalescent COVID-19 samples. PBMCs, B-cell-depleted T cells, or T cells provided the cDNA or gDNA that made up the material.

Germline V gene data show CDR1 as SGHAT and CDR2 as FQNNGV. Between the trimmed V and J ends, which lost 2 bases and 2 bases, there was a span of 10 bases. This CDR3 region has 16 residues. Per the original methods: Quantification of nucleated cells was approximated via reference gene primer amplification. TCRdb keeps only in-frame clones here, not all; method: immunoSEQ multiplex PCR. V and J calls and clone size are copied from that table; D and trimming were computed from the DNA. In the table there are around 100,000 clones, 84% of which are singletons. The sample comprised peripheral blood. The sequence was collected from a woman between 55 and 75 years old with acute or convalescent COVID-19. The V gene is TRBV11-2, the J gene TRBJ2-6; D might be TRBD1 (5 bases). In nucleotides, the CDR3 is TGTGCCAGCAGCTTACTCAGGGCCACTGGGGCCAACGTCCTGACTTTC. Protein: CASSLLRATGANVLTF.